Listed below are T cell receptor beta chains from one sample, sequenced in a study of T cells in localized non-small cell lung cancer. Profiling relied on immunoSEQ multiplex PCR, and the TCRdb table lists in-frame clones only, not all of them. This table holds about 33,000 clones, about 90% found once. Sequenced here: PBMCs, sampled before any cancer treatment. The receptors here all came from a man between 40 and 75 years old with stage II lung adenocarcinoma. The CDR3 runs from the conserved cysteine through the conserved F or W. Fields, in order: V gene, D gene, clone size, J gene, CDR3 protein, CDR3 DNA. D genes are given only for firm matches. Expanded clones get a size class; other rows say once, few or many, or leave the size out.

v_gene: TRBV14
d_gene: .
abundance: .
j_gene: TRBJ1-2
CDR3aa: CASSRADSYGYTF
CDR3nt: TGTGCCAGCAGCCGCGCCGACAGCTATGGCTACACCTTC

v_gene: TRBV10-3
d_gene: .
abundance: once
j_gene: TRBJ2-7
CDR3aa: CASRGPELDEQYF
CDR3nt: TGTGCCTCCAGAGGGCCGGAGTTGGACGAGCAGTACTTC

v_gene: TRBV25-1
d_gene: .
abundance: .
j_gene: TRBJ1-3
CDR3aa: CASSEQRGGSGNTIYF
CDR3nt: TGTGCCAGCAGTGAACAGAGGGGAGGCTCTGGAAACACCATATATTTT

v_gene: TRBV19
d_gene: .
abundance: .
j_gene: TRBJ1-2
CDR3aa: CASSIGQSYGYTF
CDR3nt: TGTGCCAGTAGTATAGGCCAGTCCTATGGCTACACCTTC

v_gene: TRBV6-5
d_gene: .
abundance: .
j_gene: TRBJ2-7
CDR3aa: CASSRGRNEQYF
CDR3nt: TGTGCCAGCAGTAGGGGTAGGAACGAGCAGTACTTC

v_gene: TRBV19
d_gene: TRBD1
abundance: medium-sized
j_gene: TRBJ1-1
CDR3aa: CASSFRGGSTEAFF
CDR3nt: TGTGCCAGTAGTTTCCGAGGGGGCAGCACTGAAGCTTTCTTT

v_gene: TRBV28
d_gene: .
abundance: .
j_gene: TRBJ1-1
CDR3aa: CASSLRNTEAFF
CDR3nt: TGTGCCAGCAGTTTAAGAAACACTGAAGCTTTCTTT

v_gene: TRBV27
d_gene: .
abundance: once
j_gene: TRBJ1-2
CDR3aa: CASSFFPLGPGYTF
CDR3nt: TGTGCCAGCAGTTTTTTTCCCTTGGGGCCAGGCTACACCTTC

v_gene: TRBV28
d_gene: .
abundance: .
j_gene: TRBJ1-1
CDR3aa: CASSLCTAHENPRDVNTEAFF
CDR3nt: TGTGCCAGCAGTTTATGCACAGCGCATGAAAATCCCCGAGACGTGAACACTGAAGCTTTCTTT

v_gene: TRBV11-3
d_gene: .
abundance: .
j_gene: TRBJ2-1
CDR3aa: CASSLAGARTVDEQFF
CDR3nt: TGTGCCAGCAGCTTAGCGGGGGCTCGTACTGTCGATGAGCAGTTCTTC

v_gene: TRBV10-2
d_gene: .
abundance: few
j_gene: TRBJ2-2
CDR3aa: CASTASGYTGELFF
CDR3nt: TGCGCCAGCACGGCCAGCGGATACACCGGGGAGCTGTTTTTT

v_gene: TRBV15
d_gene: TRBD1
abundance: .
j_gene: TRBJ2-5
CDR3aa: CATSRGSTGAGTQYF
CDR3nt: TGTGCCACCAGCAGAGGATCGACAGGGGCGGGGACCCAGTACTTC

v_gene: TRBV10-3
d_gene: .
abundance: .
j_gene: TRBJ2-3
CDR3aa: CAISDPNSSEDTQYF
CDR3nt: TGTGCCATCAGTGACCCTAATTCTAGCGAAGATACGCAGTATTTT

v_gene: TRBV7-2
d_gene: TRBD1
abundance: .
j_gene: TRBJ2-7
CDR3aa: CASSLRQGSEQYF
CDR3nt: TGTGCCAGCAGCTTAAGACAGGGGAGCGAGCAGTACTTC

v_gene: TRBV5-1
d_gene: TRBD1
abundance: .
j_gene: TRBJ1-4
CDR3aa: CASRDRGFSNEKLFF
CDR3nt: TGCGCCAGCAGGGACAGGGGGTTTTCTAATGAAAAACTGTTTTTT

v_gene: TRBV19
d_gene: .
abundance: .
j_gene: TRBJ1-2
CDR3aa: CATHPPWQGPQGLGYTF
CDR3nt: TGTGCCACGCACCCACCTTGGCAGGGGCCGCAGGGGCTTGGCTACACCTTC

v_gene: TRBV27
d_gene: TRBD1
abundance: .
j_gene: TRBJ2-5
CDR3aa: CASSWGQGRQETQYF
CDR3nt: TGTGCCAGCAGTTGGGGACAGGGAAGACAAGAGACCCAGTACTTC

v_gene: TRBV4-1
d_gene: TRBD2
abundance: once
j_gene: TRBJ2-5
CDR3aa: CASSPRSGIRETQYF
CDR3nt: TGCGCCAGCAGCCCCCGCAGCGGGATCAGGGAGACCCAGTACTTC

v_gene: TRBV19
d_gene: .
abundance: .
j_gene: TRBJ2-7
CDR3aa: CASWDTRYEQYF
CDR3nt: TGTGCCAGTTGGGACACCCGCTACGAGCAGTACTTC

v_gene: TRBV6-1
d_gene: .
abundance: .
j_gene: TRBJ1-5
CDR3aa: CASRSGVGDQPQHF
CDR3nt: TGTGCCAGCAGGTCCGGGGTGGGTGATCAGCCCCAGCATTTT

v_gene: TRBV14
d_gene: TRBD2
abundance: few
j_gene: TRBJ2-2
CDR3aa: CASSQAGAGAGELFF
CDR3nt: TGTGCCAGCAGCCAGGCGGGAGCGGGTGCCGGGGAGCTGTTTTTT

v_gene: TRBV27
d_gene: TRBD1
abundance: .
j_gene: TRBJ1-5
CDR3aa: CASSLRTGLGRNQPQHF
CDR3nt: TGTGCCAGCAGTTTACGGACAGGGCTAGGACGCAATCAGCCCCAGCATTTT

v_gene: TRBV7-3
d_gene: .
abundance: .
j_gene: TRBJ2-7
CDR3aa: CASSLGATKRSEQYF
CDR3nt: TGTGCCAGCAGCTTAGGGGCGACCAAGAGGTCCGAGCAGTACTTC

v_gene: TRBV5-1
d_gene: .
abundance: .
j_gene: TRBJ2-2
CDR3aa: CASSLDTRGTGELFF
CDR3nt: TGCGCCAGCAGCTTGGACACCAGAGGCACCGGGGAGCTGTTTTTT

v_gene: TRBV28
d_gene: TRBD2
abundance: .
j_gene: TRBJ2-7
CDR3aa: CASSSAGSSEQYF
CDR3nt: TGTGCCAGCAGTTCAGCGGGATCCAGCGAGCAGTACTTC

v_gene: TRBV7-3
d_gene: .
abundance: .
j_gene: TRBJ2-1
CDR3aa: CASRSAGGNEQFF
CDR3nt: TGTGCCAGCAGGTCCGCCGGGGGAAATGAGCAGTTCTTC

v_gene: TRBV2
d_gene: .
abundance: .
j_gene: TRBJ2-1
CDR3aa: CASSEGGFSYNEQFF
CDR3nt: TGTGCCAGCAGTGAAGGCGGGTTTTCCTACAATGAGCAGTTCTTC

v_gene: TRBV5-1
d_gene: TRBD1
abundance: .
j_gene: TRBJ2-2
CDR3aa: CASRQGANTGELFF
CDR3nt: TGCGCCAGCCGACAGGGGGCGAACACCGGGGAGCTGTTTTTT

v_gene: TRBV2
d_gene: .
abundance: .
j_gene: TRBJ1-2
CDR3aa: CASSSAPNYGYTF
CDR3nt: TGTGCCAGCAGTTCAGCTCCTAACTATGGCTACACCTTC

v_gene: TRBV7-2
d_gene: .
abundance: .
j_gene: TRBJ1-1
CDR3aa: CASSFDGSNTEAFF
CDR3nt: TGTGCCAGCAGCTTCGACGGATCGAACACTGAAGCTTTCTTT

v_gene: TRBV19
d_gene: TRBD1
abundance: .
j_gene: TRBJ2-4
CDR3aa: CASSRGTGGNIQYF
CDR3nt: TGTGCCAGTAGCAGGGGGACAGGGGGTAACATTCAGTACTTC

v_gene: TRBV9
d_gene: .
abundance: .
j_gene: TRBJ2-2
CDR3aa: CASSPLDSYTGELFF
CDR3nt: TGTGCCAGCAGCCCCTTGGACAGTTACACCGGGGAGCTGTTTTTT

v_gene: TRBV19
d_gene: .
abundance: .
j_gene: TRBJ2-3
CDR3aa: CASSIEDTQYF
CDR3nt: TGTGCCAGTAGTATAGAGGATACGCAGTATTTT

v_gene: TRBV9
d_gene: TRBD2
abundance: .
j_gene: TRBJ2-2
CDR3aa: CASSVVAGGSGELFF
CDR3nt: TGTGCCAGCAGCGTAGTTGCGGGAGGGTCCGGGGAGCTGTTTTTT

v_gene: TRBV2
d_gene: .
abundance: once
j_gene: TRBJ1-1
CDR3aa: CASLGLGSAEAFF
CDR3nt: TGTGCCAGTCTAGGTCTAGGATCCGCTGAAGCTTTCTTT

v_gene: TRBV30
d_gene: TRBD2
abundance: .
j_gene: TRBJ2-7
CDR3aa: CAWSRGGDYLPGEQYF
CDR3nt: TGTGCCTGGAGTAGGGGCGGGGACTACTTACCGGGAGAGCAGTACTTC

v_gene: TRBV19
d_gene: TRBD1
abundance: .
j_gene: TRBJ1-5
CDR3aa: CASSIGTGGGQPQHF
CDR3nt: TGTGCCAGTAGTATAGGGACAGGGGGAGGTCAGCCCCAGCATTTT

v_gene: TRBV10-3
d_gene: .
abundance: .
j_gene: TRBJ1-1
CDR3aa: CAIRETYLNTEAFF
CDR3nt: TGTGCCATCAGAGAGACATACTTGAACACTGAAGCTTTCTTT

v_gene: TRBV4-2
d_gene: TRBD2
abundance: .
j_gene: TRBJ2-1
CDR3aa: CASSQVSGSLNEQFF
CDR3nt: TGTGCCAGCAGCCAAGTTAGCGGGAGTCTGAATGAGCAGTTCTTC

v_gene: TRBV29-1
d_gene: .
abundance: .
j_gene: TRBJ2-3
CDR3aa: CSVAGRVTDTQYF
CDR3nt: TGCAGCGTTGCCGGCAGGGTCACAGATACGCAGTATTTT

v_gene: TRBV29-1
d_gene: .
abundance: .
j_gene: TRBJ2-1
CDR3aa: CSVFVRREQFF
CDR3nt: TGCAGCGTTTTTGTCCGTCGTGAGCAGTTCTTC

v_gene: TRBV9
d_gene: TRBD2
abundance: .
j_gene: TRBJ2-7
CDR3aa: CASSESSAGGLDEQYF
CDR3nt: TGTGCCAGCAGCGAAAGTTCAGCGGGAGGTTTGGACGAGCAGTACTTC

v_gene: TRBV6-5
d_gene: .
abundance: .
j_gene: TRBJ1-3
CDR3aa: CASALFSGNTIYF
CDR3nt: TGTGCCAGCGCCCTTTTCTCTGGAAACACCATATATTTT

v_gene: TRBV7-9
d_gene: TRBD1
abundance: .
j_gene: TRBJ1-1
CDR3aa: CASSLAGRQGGLNTEAFF
CDR3nt: TGTGCCAGCAGCTTAGCGGGCCGACAGGGAGGGTTGAACACTGAAGCTTTCTTT

v_gene: TRBV5-1
d_gene: .
abundance: once
j_gene: TRBJ2-2
CDR3aa: CASSFQGLSNTGELFF
CDR3nt: TGCGCCAGCAGCTTCCAGGGCCTATCGAACACCGGGGAGCTGTTTTTT

v_gene: TRBV7-2
d_gene: TRBD1
abundance: .
j_gene: TRBJ1-4
CDR3aa: CASSPGTGLEKLFF
CDR3nt: TGTGCCAGCAGCCCAGGGACAGGGCTTGAAAAACTGTTTTTT